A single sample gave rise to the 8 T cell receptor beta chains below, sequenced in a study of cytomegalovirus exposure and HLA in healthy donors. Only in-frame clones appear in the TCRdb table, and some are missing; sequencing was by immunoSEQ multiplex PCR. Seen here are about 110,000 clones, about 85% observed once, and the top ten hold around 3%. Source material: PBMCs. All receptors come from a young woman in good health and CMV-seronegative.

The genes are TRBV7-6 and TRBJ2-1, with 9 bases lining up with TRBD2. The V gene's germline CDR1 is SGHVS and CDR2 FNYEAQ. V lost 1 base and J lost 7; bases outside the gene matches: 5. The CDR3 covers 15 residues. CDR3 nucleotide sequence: TGTGCCAGCAGCTTAGGGCGGGGGGGCCAGAATGAGCAGTTCTTC. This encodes CASSLGRGGQNEQFF.

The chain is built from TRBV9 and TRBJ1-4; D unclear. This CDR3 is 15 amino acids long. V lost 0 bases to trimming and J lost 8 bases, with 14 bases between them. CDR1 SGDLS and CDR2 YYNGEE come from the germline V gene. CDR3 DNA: TGTGCCAGCAGCGTAGAGGGAGGGCGCTCGGAAAAACTGTTTTTT. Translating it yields CASSVEGGRSEKLFF.

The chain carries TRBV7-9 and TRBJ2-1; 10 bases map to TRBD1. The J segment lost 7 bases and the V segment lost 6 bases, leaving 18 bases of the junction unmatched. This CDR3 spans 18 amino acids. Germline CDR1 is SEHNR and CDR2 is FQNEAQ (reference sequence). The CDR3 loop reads CASSPHITRDRGSNEQFF. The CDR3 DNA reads TGTGCCAGCAGTCCCCATATTACCCGGGACAGGGGAAGTAATGAGCAGTTCTTC.

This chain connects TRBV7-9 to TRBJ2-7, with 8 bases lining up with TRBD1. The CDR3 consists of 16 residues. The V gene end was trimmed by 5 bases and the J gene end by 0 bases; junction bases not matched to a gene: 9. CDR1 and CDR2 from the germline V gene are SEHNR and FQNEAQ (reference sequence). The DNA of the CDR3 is TGTGCCAGCAGCGCCAATGGACAGGGACACTCCTACGAGCAGTACTTC. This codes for CASSANGQGHSYEQYF.

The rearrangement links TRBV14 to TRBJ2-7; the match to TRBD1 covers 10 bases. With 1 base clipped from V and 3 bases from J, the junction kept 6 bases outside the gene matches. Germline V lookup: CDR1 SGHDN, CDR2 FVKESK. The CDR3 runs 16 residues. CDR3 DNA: TGTGCCAGCAGCCAAGGGTACCGGGACAGGGGCTACGAGCAGTACTTC. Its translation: CASSQGYRDRGYEQYF.

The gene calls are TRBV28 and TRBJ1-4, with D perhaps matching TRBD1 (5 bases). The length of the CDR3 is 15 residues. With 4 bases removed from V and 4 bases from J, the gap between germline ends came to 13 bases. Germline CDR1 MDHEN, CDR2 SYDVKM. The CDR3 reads CASSSRRVVNEKLFF. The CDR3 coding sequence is TGTGCCAGCAGTTCCCGCAGGGTGGTTAATGAAAAACTGTTTTTT.

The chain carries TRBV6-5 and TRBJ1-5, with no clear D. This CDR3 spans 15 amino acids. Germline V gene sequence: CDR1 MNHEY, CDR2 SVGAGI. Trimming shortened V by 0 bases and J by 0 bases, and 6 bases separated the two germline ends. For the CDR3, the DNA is TGTGCCAGCAGTTACTCCGGGTATAGCAATCAGCCCCAGCATTTT. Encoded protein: CASSYSGYSNQPQHF.

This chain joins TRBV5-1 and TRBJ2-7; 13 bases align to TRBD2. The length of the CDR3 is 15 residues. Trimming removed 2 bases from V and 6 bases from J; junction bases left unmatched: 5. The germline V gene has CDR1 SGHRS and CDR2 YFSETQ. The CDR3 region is CASSLYGTSGTEQYF. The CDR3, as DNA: TGCGCCAGCAGCTTATACGGGACTAGCGGGACCGAGCAGTACTTC.